These 28 T cell receptor beta chains share one sample of origin, sequenced in a study of blood T cell repertoires in COVID-19. The repertoire was sequenced with immunoSEQ multiplex PCR; TCRdb's copy has only in-frame clones and lacks some. The sample includes about 180,000 clones, 70% to 90% of them seen just once. Sequenced material: peripheral blood. Receptor source: a man aged 18-30 years who had recovered from COVID-19.

V is TRBV12-3 or TRBV12-4 and J is TRBJ2-1, with TRBD2 as a possible D gene (6 bases). V gave up 6 bases and J gave up 7 bases, with 13 bases separating them. The CDR3 consists of 13 residues. The CDR3 sequence: CASRTGLGNEQFF. The DNA of the CDR3 is TGTGCCAGCAGAACGGGACTCGGGAATGAGCAGTTCTTC.

This clone was seen just once. The chain combines TRBV28 with TRBJ1-5; 10 positions agree with TRBD1. Trimming at V came to 9 bases and at J to 4 bases, leaving 6 bases not matched to a gene. Per the germline V gene, CDR1 is MDHEN and CDR2 is SYDVKM. This CDR3 contains 14 residues. For the CDR3, the DNA is TGTGCCAGTTGGACGGGACAGGGGAATCAGCCCCAGCATTTT. Its protein is CASWTGQGNQPQHF.

This rearrangement joins TRBV7-6 to TRBJ2-2; D perhaps matches TRBD2 (6 bases). The V end was cut by 2 bases, the J end by 3 bases, with 10 bases between. The germline CDR1 and CDR2 sequences are SGHVS and FNYEAQ. The CDR3 is 15 amino acids. As DNA, the CDR3 is TGTGCCAGCAGCTTAATGGGGGGTTACACCGGGGAGCTGTTTTTT. It translates to CASSLMGGYTGELFF.

J is TRBJ2-2 and V is TRBV6-5; a possible D gene is TRBD1 (6 bases). This CDR3 contains 15 residues. The germline gives CDR1 MNHEY, CDR2 SVGAGI. Trimming removed 6 bases at V and 2 bases at J, with 13 bases between. The CDR3 protein is CASRPQGANTGELFF. CDR3 sequence (DNA): TGTGCCAGCAGGCCACAGGGCGCAAACACCGGGGAGCTGTTTTTT.

This clone was seen a handful of times. This chain connects TRBV10-3 to TRBJ2-7; 9 bases are shared with TRBD1. Germline values: CDR1 ENHRY, CDR2 SYGVKD. There are 16 residues in the CDR3. V trimming: 4 bases; J trimming: 2 bases; junction bases outside the gene matches: 9. The DNA for the CDR3 is TGTGCCATCAGTGGGTCCGGAGGGACAGGGACCTACGAGCAGTACTTC. Its translation is CAISGSGGTGTYEQYF.

A single count supports this clone. The CDR3 reads CSALGEYEQYF. The CDR3 coding sequence is TGCAGTGCCCTCGGGGAGTACGAGCAGTACTTC. The chain couples TRBV20-1 to TRBJ2-7, with a weak D call TRBD2 (5 bases). V was trimmed by 6 bases and J by 4 bases, leaving 10 bases between them. The germline V gene has CDR1 DFQATT and CDR2 SNEGSKA (reference sequence). The CDR3 covers 11 residues.

The J gene is TRBJ2-3, the V gene TRBV19, with TRBD1 as a possible D gene (6 bases). This CDR3 has 14 amino acids. CDR1 and CDR2 (germline): LNHDA, SQIVND (reference sequence). V lost 8 bases to trimming and J lost 3 bases, with 15 bases between them. The CDR3 DNA reads as TGTGCCAGTTGGGGGCGTCCTCCAACAGATACGCAGTATTTT. Protein sequence: CASWGRPPTDTQYF.

CDR3 in DNA: TGTGCCAGCAGTTACTCGACAGGGGTGGACAATCAGCCCCAGCATTTT. Amino acid sequence: CASSYSTGVDNQPQHF. The V gene is TRBV6-2 or TRBV6-3, the J gene TRBJ1-5, with 8 bases fitting TRBD1. CDR1 is MNHEY, CDR2 SVGEGT, per germline. This CDR3 comprises 16 residues. The ends lost 0 bases at V and 3 bases at J; junction bases unmatched: 4.

This chain uses TRBV4-2 with TRBJ1-4; D is unresolved. CDR3 length: 20 residues. The germline V gene encodes CDR1 LGHNA and CDR2 YNFKEQ. The V end was cut by 3 bases, the J end by 3 bases, with 26 bases between. The CDR3 DNA sequence: TGTGCCAGCAGCCATGAATATCAGGTGTACAACGAGGGTCCTAATGAAAAACTGTTTTTT. It codes for CASSHEYQVYNEGPNEKLFF.

V is TRBV5-4 and J is TRBJ1-2; D call uncertain. This CDR3 is 17 amino acids long. V was cut by 0 bases and J by 4 bases, with 19 bases left in between. CDR1 and CDR2 (germline): SGHNT, YYREEE (reference sequence). The CDR3 here is CASSLDFVARESYGYTF. In DNA, the CDR3 is TGTGCCAGCAGCTTGGATTTTGTTGCCCGGGAATCCTATGGCTACACCTTC.

The rearrangement links TRBV7-9 to TRBJ2-7; TRBD2 is a possible D gene (5 bases). The germline V gene has CDR1 SEHNR and CDR2 FQNEAQ (reference sequence). This CDR3 region has 13 residues. Trimming shortened V by 3 bases and J by 2 bases, and 8 bases separated the two germline ends. The CDR3 reads CASSFAGTYEQYF. CDR3 nucleotide sequence: TGTGCCAGCAGCTTCGCCGGGACCTACGAGCAGTACTTC.

The chain carries TRBV7-2 and TRBJ2-1; 11 bases line up with TRBD2. V shed 2 bases and J 5 bases; nucleotides not matched to a gene: 5. The CDR3 has 16 amino acids. The germline V gene encodes CDR1 SGHTA and CDR2 FQGNSA. The CDR3, as DNA: TGTGCCAGCAGCTTACGGGGACTAGCGGCAAACAATGAGCAGTTCTTC. Protein sequence: CASSLRGLAANNEQFF.

This chain joins TRBV7-9 and TRBJ2-1; D unresolved. Trimming left V 3 bases short and J 14 bases short, with 11 bases between. From germline, CDR1 is SEHNR and CDR2 FQNEAQ (reference sequence). The CDR3 totals 11 residues. CDR3 nucleotide sequence: TGTGCCAGCAGCTTGGATACACGGGAGTTCTTC. Translation: CASSLDTREFF.

The chain employs TRBV2 and TRBJ2-2, with a possible D match to TRBD1 (6 bases). The CDR3 is 13 amino acids. The germline V gene encodes CDR1 SNHLY and CDR2 FYNNEI. The V end was cut by 7 bases, the J end by 6 bases, with 12 bases between. CDR3 loop: CASTHRAPGELFF. CDR3 nucleotides: TGTGCCAGCACCCACAGGGCCCCCGGGGAGCTGTTTTTT.

This chain links TRBV10-3 with TRBJ1-4; the D is unclear. The CDR3 totals 14 residues. Germline CDR1 reads ENHRY; CDR2 reads SYGVKD. Trimming removed 7 bases from V and 5 bases from J, with 14 bases in between. CDR3 coding DNA: TGTGCCATCAAAAGCAATCCCAAAAATGAAAAACTGTTTTTT. This gives the protein CAIKSNPKNEKLFF.

The gene calls are TRBV7-2 and TRBJ2-5; D gene unclear. V lost 2 bases, J lost 5 bases, and 9 bases lay in between. Germline V gives CDR1 SGHTA, CDR2 FQGNSA. The CDR3 runs to 13 residues. CDR3: CASSLQEKETQYF. The CDR3 DNA sequence: TGTGCCAGCAGCTTACAAGAGAAGGAGACCCAGTACTTC.

The rearrangement links TRBV30 to TRBJ2-5, with D tentatively TRBD2 (7 bases). With 5 bases removed from V and 1 base from J, the gap between germline ends came to 17 bases. The CDR3 is 15 amino acids. CDR1 and CDR2 from the germline V gene are GTSNPN and SVGIG (reference sequence). The CDR3 DNA reads as TGTGCCTGGGGTCTGGGGGGGGGCACCCAAGAGACCCAGTACTTC. It codes for CAWGLGGGTQETQYF.

V gene TRBV4-1 combines with J gene TRBJ1-1; no clear D. The CDR3 extends over 14 amino acids. CDR1 is MGHRA, CDR2 YSYEKL, per germline. V was trimmed by 5 bases and J by 6 bases, leaving 16 bases between them. The CDR3 DNA reads as TGCGCCAGCAGCTCACGGGGAGGCTTGGCTGAAGCTTTCTTT. Its protein product is CASSSRGGLAEAFF.

This chain uses TRBV4-1 with TRBJ2-5, with 9 bases lining up with TRBD2. Losses at the gene ends were 4 bases for V and 4 bases for J; bases not matched to a gene: 4. The germline CDR1 and CDR2 sequences are MGHRA and YSYEKL. The CDR3 totals 14 residues. DNA for the CDR3: TGCGCCAGCAGCCTGCTAGCGGGAAGAGAGACCCAGTACTTC. Its protein product is CASSLLAGRETQYF.

The chain couples TRBV5-1 to TRBJ2-7; 8 bases agree with TRBD1. Germline-derived CDR1 and CDR2 are SGHRS and YFSETQ. Trimming removed 2 bases from V and 7 bases from J; junction bases left unmatched: 5. The CDR3 consists of 13 residues. This CDR3 reads CASSFGTGGEQYF. CDR3 nucleotide sequence: TGCGCCAGCAGCTTCGGAACAGGGGGTGAGCAGTACTTC.

The CDR3 loop reads CATFSSPNTGELFF. For the CDR3, the DNA is TGTGCCACCTTCAGTAGCCCGAACACCGGGGAGCTGTTTTTT. The chain combines TRBV11-2 with TRBJ2-2, with D hard to call. The V and J ends lost 10 bases and 0 bases respectively, with 12 bases between them. Germline CDR1 SGHAT, CDR2 FQNNGV. This CDR3 region has 14 residues.

The V and J genes are TRBV10-3 and TRBJ2-3; 9 bases line up with TRBD2. Germline CDR1 reads ENHRY; CDR2 reads SYGVKD. Losses at the gene ends were 2 bases for V and 0 bases for J; bases not matched to a gene: 6. The length of the CDR3 is 17 residues. The CDR3 loop is CAISEGLAGASTDTQYF. The DNA of the CDR3 is TGTGCCATCAGTGAGGGGTTAGCGGGGGCTAGCACAGATACGCAGTATTTT.

The CDR3 nucleotides read TGCGCCAGCAGGGGGGCATCTAATGAAAAACTGTTTTTT. Protein sequence: CASRGASNEKLFF. The chain links TRBV5-1 to TRBJ1-4; possible D gene TRBD1, 6 bases. Germline V lookup: CDR1 SGHRS, CDR2 YFSETQ. The CDR3 is 13 amino acids. V lost 5 bases and J 3 bases, leaving 8 bases between the germline ends.

This sequence joins TRBV10-3 and TRBJ2-7; the D gene is possibly TRBD1 (6 bases). This CDR3 contains 13 residues. Germline CDR1 and CDR2: ENHRY and SYGVKD. V lost 3 bases and J lost 12, with 18 bases in between. DNA for the CDR3: TGTGCCATCAGTGACGCAGGGGCGCGCGCCCCGTACTTC. It codes for CAISDAGARAPYF.

This chain uses TRBV6-2 or TRBV6-3 with TRBJ2-4, with D tentatively TRBD1 (5 bases). CDR3 size: 15 residues. Per the germline V gene, CDR1 is MNHEY and CDR2 is SVGEGT. Trimming shortened V by 2 bases and J by 3 bases, and 11 bases separated the two germline ends. The CDR3 sequence: CASSYGATDKNIQYF. CDR3 DNA sequence: TGTGCCAGCAGTTACGGCGCGACAGACAAAAACATTCAGTACTTC.

The CDR3 DNA reads TGTGCCAGCAGCTTGGGCAGAGATAACTATGGCTACACCTTC. Translated, it gives CASSLGRDNYGYTF. This sequence joins TRBV7-3 and TRBJ1-2, with D unresolved. The V gene lost 3 bases and the J gene lost 1 base, with 9 bases spanning the gap. The CDR3 has 14 amino acids. Germline CDR1 and CDR2: SGHTA and FQGTGA.

The chain couples TRBV19 to TRBJ1-2; 7 bases fit TRBD1. The junction had 6 bases not matched to a gene; V was cut back by 3 bases and J by 5 bases. CDR1 is LNHDA, CDR2 SQIVND, per germline (reference sequence). The CDR3 is 14 residues long. For the CDR3, the DNA is TGTGCCAGTAGTATCCGACAGGGATTGTATGGCTACACCTTC. It is translated as CASSIRQGLYGYTF. The full variable domain, with the rest looked up from reference TRBV19 and TRBJ1-2, is DGGITQSPKYLFRKEGQNVTLSCEQNLNHDAMYWYRQDPGQGLRLIYYSQIVNDFQKGDIAEGYSVSREKKESFPLTVTSAQKNPTAFYLCASSIRQGLYGYTFGSGTRLTVV.

The rearrangement links TRBV4-3 to TRBJ1-1; D remains ambiguous. Germline CDR1 LGHNA, CDR2 YSLEER. V lost 1 base and J lost 3, with 15 bases in between. CDR3 length: 16 amino acids. The CDR3 nucleotides are TGCGCCAGCAGCCAAGGTGCCGCGGGAGCTGACACTGAAGCTTTCTTT. It encodes CASSQGAAGADTEAFF.